This is a list of T cell receptor beta chains from one sample in a study of T cell repertoires in cytomegalovirus infection. TCRdb fed the reads into MiXCR, producing one record per CDR3 protein. Here the sample spans some 240,000 distinct CDR3 sequences, over 15% being singletons. The material sequenced was CD8+ T cells from PBMCs. Receptor source: a human donor in good health (CMV status not recorded). Some clones in this sample may be carry-over from other donors' samples. CDR3s include the opening cysteine and the closing phenylalanine or tryptophan. The order of the fields is CDR3 length, V gene, CDR3 protein.

cdr3_length: 14; v_call: TRBV12-3/TRBV12-4; cdr3_aa: CASSLNRRNTEAFF
cdr3_length: 14; v_call: TRBV27; cdr3_aa: CASSLQAEAHEQYF
cdr3_length: 16; v_call: TRBV3-1; cdr3_aa: CASSQGRTSTYNEQFF
cdr3_length: 16; v_call: TRBV7-9; cdr3_aa: CASSPRGSASYNEQFF
cdr3_length: 15; v_call: TRBV29-1; cdr3_aa: CSVEGGASSTDTQYF
cdr3_length: 14; v_call: TRBV2; cdr3_aa: CASSDLRENTEAFF
cdr3_length: 15; v_call: TRBV7-8; cdr3_aa: CASSFEQGEYNEQFF
cdr3_length: 17; v_call: TRBV27; cdr3_aa: CASSLSDPGTHTDTQYF
cdr3_length: 19; v_call: TRBV6-6; cdr3_aa: CASSYSPREVGSEFYGYTF
cdr3_length: 15; v_call: TRBV29-1; cdr3_aa: CSVEVGDGAGNTIYF
cdr3_length: 11; v_call: TRBV6-6; cdr3_aa: CATGPSGEQYF
cdr3_length: 16; v_call: TRBV7-1; cdr3_aa: CASRETDTLANTEAFF
cdr3_length: 15; v_call: TRBV11-2; cdr3_aa: CASSYGQRSSYEQYF
cdr3_length: 11; v_call: TRBV7-9; cdr3_aa: CASSPRVGYTF
cdr3_length: 13; v_call: TRBV7-8; cdr3_aa: CASSLMNQETQYF
cdr3_length: 16; v_call: TRBV6-5; cdr3_aa: CASSPHDQDSLYGYTF
cdr3_length: 15; v_call: TRBV18; cdr3_aa: CASSPSGQGDYGYTF
cdr3_length: 13; v_call: TRBV7-2; cdr3_aa: CASSLTEHQPQHF
cdr3_length: 15; v_call: TRBV6-4; cdr3_aa: CASSDQAGESDTQYF
cdr3_length: 15; v_call: TRBV12-3/TRBV12-4; cdr3_aa: CASRRLAGAIDTQYF
cdr3_length: 16; v_call: TRBV4-2; cdr3_aa: CASSQDLQGRWTEAFF
cdr3_length: 14; v_call: TRBV7-8; cdr3_aa: CASSLQGQYTEAFF
cdr3_length: 15; v_call: TRBV20-1; cdr3_aa: CSACRTSGGADTQYF
cdr3_length: 16; v_call: TRBV7-6; cdr3_aa: CASSLNRGLSTDTQYF
cdr3_length: 14; v_call: TRBV15; cdr3_aa: CATSRDRTAETQYF
cdr3_length: 13; v_call: TRBV7-2; cdr3_aa: CASSLNLVDTQYF
cdr3_length: 16; v_call: TRBV5-1; cdr3_aa: CASSLELDRARSTQYF
cdr3_length: 13; v_call: TRBV12-3/TRBV12-4; cdr3_aa: CASSYAGVVEQFF
cdr3_length: 13; v_call: TRBV14; cdr3_aa: CASSQVLSYEQYF
cdr3_length: 13; v_call: TRBV12-3/TRBV12-4; cdr3_aa: CASSGGRDGELFF
cdr3_length: 13; v_call: TRBV5-1; cdr3_aa: CASSPFGQNEAFF
cdr3_length: 23; v_call: TRBV11-2; cdr3_aa: CASSSISGTSGGDDGPRTGELFF
cdr3_length: 17; v_call: TRBV7-2; cdr3_aa: CASSPQGAWGLRYEQYF
cdr3_length: 18; v_call: TRBV19; cdr3_aa: CASSAPGTGGDYNSPLHF
cdr3_length: 15; v_call: TRBV20-1; cdr3_aa: CSAREQGRRNTEAFF
cdr3_length: 16; v_call: TRBV2; cdr3_aa: CASTGQRPSGANVLTF
cdr3_length: 14; v_call: TRBV20-1; cdr3_aa: CSAKSRGITYEQYF
cdr3_length: 16; v_call: TRBV20-1; cdr3_aa: CSAREGVPGQYYEQYF
cdr3_length: 14; v_call: TRBV2; cdr3_aa: CATPRVPASDTQYF
cdr3_length: 12; v_call: TRBV7-9; cdr3_aa: CASSPDREEAFF
cdr3_length: 16; v_call: TRBV2; cdr3_aa: CASSSGGAFEADTQYF
cdr3_length: 16; v_call: TRBV7-8; cdr3_aa: CASSLARGGGHQPQHF
cdr3_length: 14; v_call: TRBV6-2/TRBV6-3; cdr3_aa: CASKGQGGATEAFF
cdr3_length: 11; v_call: TRBV6-2/TRBV6-3; cdr3_aa: CASSKTRGYTF
cdr3_length: 14; v_call: TRBV11-3; cdr3_aa: CASSFGQAYNEQFF